This T cell receptor beta chain was profiled in a study of PD-L1 blockade in urothelial cancer. Study summary: Every 3 weeks, patients received intravenous atezolizumab 1,200 mg, beginning 2014. T cells numbered a median of approximately 150,000 in the blood samples. Patients' prior chemotherapy regimens numbered 0 to 3. Investigators checked blood 3 weeks (second dose) and 6 weeks after treatment start.

J gave up 9 bases and V 0 bases, and 9 bases lay outside the gene matches. Germline lookup yields CDR1 LNHNV and CDR2 YYDKDF (reference sequence). The CDR3 sequence is 17 residues long. Time point of the sample: pretreatment peripheral blood. Method: immunoSEQ multiplex PCR; TCRdb's copy keeps in-frame clones and lacks some. The sample has 60,000 to 70,000 clones; 81% are singletons. The specimen was PBMCs, collected around atezolizumab (anti-PD-L1) treatment. The receptor's source is a man between 65 and 85 years old with urothelial cancer. V usage is TRBV15 and J usage is TRBJ2-1; 12 bases align to TRBD2. CDR3 in amino acids: CATSRDFLAGGPGEQFF. CDR3 DNA: TGTGCCACCAGCAGAGATTTTCTAGCGGGAGGGCCAGGTGAGCAGTTCTTC. The full variable domain, its missing parts supplied by reference TRBV15 and TRBJ2-1, is DAMVIQNPRYQVTQFGKPVTLSCSQTLNHNVMYWYQQKSSQAPKLLFHYYDKDFNNEADTPDNFQSRRPNTSFCFLDIRSPGLGDTAMYLCATSRDFLAGGPGEQFFGPGTRLTVL.